Described below is a single T cell receptor (beta chain) sequence and its context. Its antigen is still unknown. TCRdb itself ran the RT-PCR reads through MiXCR, one entry per CDR3 protein. The table has over 450,000 distinct CDR3 sequences, over 10% seen once. The CDR3 is made up of 13 amino acids. The V and J ends lost 0 bases and 5 bases respectively, with 9 bases between them. Per germline, CDR1 SGHRS and CDR2 YFSETQ. The data are from a study of response to subunit inactivated influenza vaccine. Study-wide results and caveats: A suggestion made by the authors is that each seasonal influenza vaccination recruits few new T cells.

Material: PBMCs from blood, obtained more than 35 days after vaccination. The clonotype originates from a man aged 50-59 years who received an inactivated influenza vaccine. The chain couples TRBV5-1 to TRBJ2-7, with TRBD2 as a possible D gene (5 bases). This chain's CDR3 is CASSLAGVDEQYF. CDR3 coding DNA: TGCGCCAGCAGCTTGGCCGGGGTTGACGAGCAGTACTTC.